The clone carrying this T cell receptor (beta chain) was observed a handful of times. No antigen is known for it. This sample stems from a study of T-cell reconstitution after alpha-beta-depleted transplantation in children. Study results and limitations: The study traced high day-60 TCRbeta diversity in some patients to surviving recipient T cells and thymic progenitors. At around two months after transplant, the alpha-beta T cells were reportedly derived from several hundred expanded clones that came from non-depleted graft cells. Counts and diversity of T cells one year after transplant came mostly from newly produced T cells.

Unique molecular identifiers were used to barcode this TCRbeta library. A single record per CDR3 protein comes from TCRdb applying MiXCR to the PCR reads. The profile shows about 610,000 distinct CDR3 sequences, more than 20% of them singletons. This CDR3 has 14 residues. The ends lost 5 bases at V and 8 bases at J; junction bases unmatched: 11. CDR1 and CDR2 (germline): DFQATT, SNEGSKA (reference sequence). The TCR comes from a boy less than two years old with Wiskott-Aldrich syndrome, due to receive a stem cell transplant. Sequencing used PBMCs, obtained before TCRalphabeta/CD19-depleted stem cell transplant. This sequence joins TRBV20-1 and TRBJ2-5; the match to TRBD2 covers 10 bases. DNA for the CDR3: TGCAGTGCTGCAAAGCGGGAGGGCCGAGATACCCAGTACTTC. Translation gives CSAAKREGRDTQYF.